The 27 T cell receptor beta chains below all came from one sample that was sequenced in a study of T cell changes during pregnancy in multiple sclerosis. The protocol was immunoSEQ multiplex PCR, while the TCRdb copy is restricted to in-frame clones and leaves out a portion. The sample shows tens of thousands of clones, 90% of them seen only once. The sample in question was peripheral blood, obtained in the first trimester of pregnancy. These receptors all come from a female donor in good health, enrolled as a control in a pregnancy study.

This clone turned up a few times. The CDR3 DNA reads as TGTGCCAGCAGCCAAGGGGCAGGTCCCTACTCTGGAAACACCATATATTTT. It is translated as CASSQGAGPYSGNTIYF. The J gene is TRBJ1-3, the V gene TRBV4-2; no reliable D call. The CDR3 runs 17 residues. Trimming left V 1 base short and J 0 bases short, with 13 bases between. Per the germline V gene, CDR1 is LGHNA and CDR2 is YNFKEQ.

This clone has just one count. The chain joins TRBV6-5 to TRBJ2-1, with TRBD2 matching over 10 bases. With V trimmed by 5 bases and J by 4 bases, 5 bases remained unmatched. Germline loops: CDR1 MNHEY, CDR2 SVGAGI. The CDR3 contains 15 residues. CDR3 region: CASSPLAGDYNEQFF. In nucleotides, the CDR3 is TGTGCCAGCAGTCCCCTAGCGGGGGATTACAATGAGCAGTTCTTC.

This chain joins TRBV11-2 and TRBJ2-3, with unresolved D. The CDR3 consists of 14 residues. V was pared by 0 bases and J by 8 bases, with 12 bases between. Germline V gene lookup returns CDR1 SGHAT and CDR2 FQNNGV. CDR3 DNA: TGTGCCAGCAGCTTAGAGGGTCGCTCAGGTACGCAGTATTTT. This codes for CASSLEGRSGTQYF.

The chain couples TRBV5-1 to TRBJ1-2; D is possibly TRBD1 (6 bases). Deletions cut 4 bases from V and 3 bases from J, with 16 bases between. The CDR3 is made up of 15 amino acids. Germline CDR1 SGHRS, CDR2 YFSETQ. CDR3 loop: CASSHSTGRDYGYTF. CDR3 in DNA: TGCGCCAGCAGCCACTCGACAGGTCGAGACTATGGCTACACCTTC.

This chain connects TRBV28 to TRBJ2-7, with 8 bases aligning to TRBD1. V was pared by 6 bases and J by 4 bases, with 11 bases of the junction left unmatched. This CDR3 has 15 residues. Germline loops: CDR1 MDHEN, CDR2 SYDVKM. CDR3 sequence (DNA): TGTGCCAGCAGCCCTCGACAGGGGCTAAAGTACGAGCAGTACTTC. Its translation: CASSPRQGLKYEQYF.

The V gene is TRBV5-1, the J gene TRBJ1-2, with unresolved D. Germline V lookup: CDR1 SGHRS, CDR2 YFSETQ. The CDR3 has 15 residues. The V end was cut by 0 bases, the J end by 3 bases, with 12 bases between. The chain's CDR3 is CASSLDSWGDYGYTF. Here the CDR3 DNA reads TGCGCCAGCAGCTTGGATTCGTGGGGAGACTATGGCTACACCTTC.

The rearrangement joins TRBV2 to TRBJ2-3; D gene uncertain. The CDR3 spans 12 residues. The V and J ends lost 6 bases and 7 bases respectively, with 11 bases between them. Germline CDR1 reads SNHLY; CDR2 reads FYNNEI. The CDR3 DNA reads TGTGCCAGCAGGACCCCTGACAATACGCAGTATTTT. Protein sequence: CASRTPDNTQYF.

The rearrangement uses TRBV19 and TRBJ1-2, with 9 positions matching TRBD1. Germline V gives CDR1 LNHDA, CDR2 SQIVND (reference sequence). V was clipped by 1 base and J by 2 bases; unmatched bases: 2. This CDR3 comprises 15 residues. Written as DNA, the CDR3 is TGTGCCAGTAGTATAGGCGGGACAGGGAACTATGGCTACACCTTC. Translating it yields CASSIGGTGNYGYTF. The full variable domain, rest sourced from reference TRBV19 and TRBJ1-2, is DGGITQSPKYLFRKEGQNVTLSCEQNLNHDAMYWYRQDPGQGLRLIYYSQIVNDFQKGDIAEGYSVSREKKESFPLTVTSAQKNPTAFYLCASSIGGTGNYGYTFGSGTRLTVV.

The chain is built from TRBV7-8 and TRBJ1-4; tentative D call: TRBD1 (5 bases). Germline V gene lookup returns CDR1 SGHVS and CDR2 FQNEAQ. The CDR3 sequence is 12 residues long. Between the trimmed V and J ends, which lost 5 bases and 10 bases, there was a span of 11 bases. CDR3 DNA: TGTGCCAGCAGCCCCGACCAGGGAAAACTGTTTTTT. Translation gives CASSPDQGKLFF.

Here the CDR3 DNA reads TGTGCCAGCAGCGGCCGGGACAGGGGCACAGATACGCAGTATTTT. This sequence encodes CASSGRDRGTDTQYF. The chain couples TRBV5-4 to TRBJ2-3; 9 bases line up with TRBD1. V trimming: 4 bases; J trimming: 1 base; junction bases outside the gene matches: 4. The CDR3 contains 15 residues. CDR1 and CDR2 from the germline V gene are SGHNT and YYREEE (reference sequence).

The V call is TRBV6-5, the J call TRBJ2-3; unclear D gene. The CDR3 runs to 13 residues. CDR1 is MNHEY, CDR2 SVGAGI, per germline. The ends were cut back, 4 bases at V and 3 bases at J, with 8 bases in the middle. CDR3 protein: CASSSTETDTQYF. The CDR3 nucleotides read TGTGCCAGCAGTTCCACTGAAACAGATACGCAGTATTTT.

V gene TRBV7-3 combines with J gene TRBJ2-1; 8 bases map to TRBD2. Trimming cost V 3 bases and J 5 bases; bases outside gene matches: 9. Looked up from germline, CDR1 is SGHTA and CDR2 is FQGTGA. The CDR3 has 16 residues. The CDR3 protein is CASSLTAGGQDNEQFF. The CDR3 DNA reads as TGTGCCAGCAGCTTGACGGCGGGGGGCCAAGACAATGAGCAGTTCTTC.

V gene TRBV28 combines with J gene TRBJ2-2, with D maybe TRBD1 (6 bases). This CDR3 is built from 13 residues. The V gene lost 7 bases and the J gene lost 7 bases, with 13 bases spanning the gap. Looked up from germline, CDR1 is MDHEN and CDR2 is SYDVKM. CDR3 protein: CASKGGWVGELFF. CDR3 bases: TGTGCCAGCAAAGGGGGATGGGTCGGGGAGCTGTTTTTT.

CDR3 protein: CASASGYTDTQYF. CDR3 DNA sequence: TGCGCCAGCGCTAGCGGGTACACAGATACGCAGTATTTT. The chain joins TRBV5-1 to TRBJ2-3, with 8 bases that match TRBD2. J was trimmed by 2 bases and V by 7 bases; bases with no gene match: 3. Germline CDR1 and CDR2: SGHRS and YFSETQ. CDR3 size: 13 residues.

The chain has TRBV28 and TRBJ2-1; 10 bases are a match to TRBD2. CDR3 length: 19 residues. Germline V gene lookup returns CDR1 MDHEN and CDR2 SYDVKM. V gave up 3 bases and J gave up 0 bases; unmatched junction bases: 11. The CDR3, as DNA: TGTGCCAGCAGTTTCTACTCCCTTAGCGGGGGGTCCTCCTACAATGAGCAGTTCTTC. Amino acid sequence: CASSFYSLSGGSSYNEQFF.

The chain uses TRBV6-5 and TRBJ1-3; D not certain. V shed 10 bases and J shed 4 bases, with 8 bases lying between them. Germline V CDR1 and CDR2: MNHEY, SVGAGI. CDR3 length: 11 amino acids. This chain's CDR3 is CATGLGNTIYF. The CDR3 region has the DNA TGTGCCACCGGTCTGGGAAACACCATATATTTT.

The chain uses TRBV5-1 and TRBJ1-1; 8 nucleotides agree with TRBD1. This CDR3 region has 16 residues. Trimming cost V 3 bases and J 0 bases; bases outside gene matches: 7. Germline loops: CDR1 SGHRS, CDR2 YFSETQ. For the CDR3, the DNA is TGCGCCAGCAGCTCCAGCAGGACAGGGTTGAACACTGAAGCTTTCTTT. Translated, it gives CASSSSRTGLNTEAFF.

V is TRBV7-6 and J is TRBJ1-4; D is undetermined. The V end was cut by 5 bases, the J end by 6 bases, with 16 bases between. This CDR3 spans 15 amino acids. Germline assignment: CDR1 SGHVS and CDR2 FNYEAQ. CDR3 bases: TGTGCCAGCAGCGCCCGGGAGGGCCGCGATGAAAAACTGTTTTTT. It is translated as CASSAREGRDEKLFF. The full variable domain, its missing parts supplied by reference TRBV7-6 and TRBJ1-4, is GAGVSQSPRYKVTKRGQDVALRCDPISGHVSLYWYRQALGQGPEFLTYFNYEAQQDKSGLPNDRFSAERPEGSISTLTIQRTEQRDSAMYRCASSAREGRDEKLFFGSGTQLSVL.

The chain combines TRBV2 with TRBJ2-2; 8 nucleotides align to TRBD1. This CDR3 is 15 amino acids long. V lost 5 bases, J lost 7 bases, and 9 bases stayed unmatched. CDR1 SNHLY and CDR2 FYNNEI come from the germline V gene. The CDR3 reads CASSLRTGGIGELFF. Written as DNA, the CDR3 is TGTGCCAGCAGTCTCCGTACAGGGGGAATCGGGGAGCTGTTTTTT.

This chain joins TRBV7-3 and TRBJ2-1, with D maybe TRBD2 (6 bases). This CDR3 has 14 amino acids. Between the trimmed V and J ends, which lost 5 bases and 4 bases, there was a span of 12 bases. Looked up from germline, CDR1 is SGHTA and CDR2 is FQGTGA. DNA for the CDR3: TGTGCCAGCAGCGCCACGGGAGCTTACAATGAGCAGTTCTTC. Translation: CASSATGAYNEQFF.

The CDR3 nucleotides read TGTGCCAGCAGCGCGGGACAGAGGAACACTGAAGCTTTCTTT. Translating gives CASSAGQRNTEAFF. The chain couples TRBV9 to TRBJ1-1; TRBD1 aligns across 7 bases. Germline CDR1 reads SGDLS; CDR2 reads YYNGEE. Losses at the gene ends were 3 bases for V and 1 base for J; bases not matched to a gene: 3. This CDR3 spans 14 amino acids.

This clone was seen only a few times. The chain links TRBV28 to TRBJ1-1; D gene unclear. The CDR3 spans 15 residues. Trimming shortened V by 6 bases and J by 4 bases, and 18 bases separated the two germline ends. CDR1 is MDHEN and CDR2 is SYDVKM in the germline V gene. The CDR3 protein is CASSSNGASGTEAFF. In nucleotides, the CDR3 is TGTGCCAGCAGCTCCAATGGAGCCTCGGGCACTGAAGCTTTCTTT. Filled out from reference TRBV28 and TRBJ1-1, the complete variable domain reads DVKVTQSSRYLVKRTGEKVFLECVQDMDHENMFWYRQDPGLGLRLIYFSYDVKMKEKGDIPEGYSVSREKKERFSLILESASTNQTSMYLCASSSNGASGTEAFFGQGTRLTVV.

This rearrangement joins TRBV28 to TRBJ1-5; D gene unclear. With 1 base removed from V and 0 bases from J, the gap between germline ends came to 4 bases. There are 14 residues in the CDR3. Germline assignment: CDR1 MDHEN and CDR2 SYDVKM. The CDR3 loop reads CASSLYSSNQPQHF. CDR3 in DNA: TGTGCCAGCAGTTTATACAGTAGCAATCAGCCCCAGCATTTT.

This clone was counted a few times. The chain carries TRBV20-1 and TRBJ1-1, with 7 bases lining up with TRBD1. This CDR3 has 11 residues. Germline assignment: CDR1 DFQATT and CDR2 SNEGSKA (reference sequence). V was clipped by 1 base and J by 11 bases; unmatched bases: 4. CDR3 DNA sequence: TGCAGTGCTAGAGCGGGACAGCGGGCTTTCTTT. Its protein product is CSARAGQRAFF.

The chain is built from TRBV19 and TRBJ2-5, with 9 nucleotides matching TRBD2. CDR1 is LNHDA and CDR2 is SQIVND in the germline V gene (reference sequence). Germline trimming cut 6 bases from V and 2 bases from J; bases unmatched to any gene: 7. The CDR3 spans 15 residues. This CDR3 is CASSPGLAPQETQYF. CDR3 sequence (DNA): TGTGCCAGTAGCCCAGGACTAGCGCCTCAAGAGACCCAGTACTTC. Full variable domain (outside the CDR3, taken from reference TRBV19 and TRBJ2-5): DGGITQSPKYLFRKEGQNVTLSCEQNLNHDAMYWYRQDPGQGLRLIYYSQIVNDFQKGDIAEGYSVSREKKESFPLTVTSAQKNPTAFYLCASSPGLAPQETQYFGPGTRLLVL.

J is TRBJ2-6 and V is TRBV5-6; D ambiguous. V dropped 3 bases and J dropped 6 bases, with 10 bases sitting between them. This CDR3 contains 14 residues. Per the germline V gene, CDR1 is SGHDT and CDR2 is YYEEEE. This CDR3 reads CASSYPLSANVLTF. The CDR3 DNA sequence: TGTGCCAGCAGCTATCCCCTGTCGGCCAACGTCCTGACTTTC. The entire variable domain, with the rest obtained from reference TRBV5-6 and TRBJ2-6, is as follows: DAGVTQSPTHLIKTRGQQVTLRCSPKSGHDTVSWYQQALGQGPQFIFQYYEEEERQRGNFPDRFSGHQFPNYSSELNVNALLLGDSALYLCASSYPLSANVLTFGAGSRLTVL.

The rearrangement links TRBV28 to TRBJ2-1; maybe TRBD1 (6 bases). V was shortened by 2 bases and J by 6 bases, with 11 bases between the two germline ends. This CDR3 has 14 amino acids. Per germline, CDR1 MDHEN and CDR2 SYDVKM. CDR3: CASSLGGFGNEQFF. CDR3 bases: TGTGCCAGCAGTTTAGGGGGCTTTGGCAATGAGCAGTTCTTC.